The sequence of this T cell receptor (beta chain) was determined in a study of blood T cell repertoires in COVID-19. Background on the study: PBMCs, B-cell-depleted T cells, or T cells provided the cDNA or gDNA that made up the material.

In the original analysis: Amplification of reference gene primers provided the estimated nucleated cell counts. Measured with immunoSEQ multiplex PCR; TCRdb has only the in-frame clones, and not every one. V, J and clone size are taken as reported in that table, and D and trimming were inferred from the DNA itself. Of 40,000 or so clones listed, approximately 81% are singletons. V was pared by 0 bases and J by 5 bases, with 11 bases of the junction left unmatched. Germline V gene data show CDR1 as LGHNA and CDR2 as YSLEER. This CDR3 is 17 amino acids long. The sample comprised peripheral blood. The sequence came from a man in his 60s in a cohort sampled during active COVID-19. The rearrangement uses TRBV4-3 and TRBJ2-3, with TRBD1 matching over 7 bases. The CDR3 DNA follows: TGCGCCAGCAGCCAAGATTCCTCACAGGGGACCGGAGATACGCAGTATTTT. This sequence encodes CASSQDSSQGTGDTQYF.